Below, 21 T cell receptor beta chains from the same sample are listed, as sequenced in a study of T cell changes during pregnancy in multiple sclerosis. The table came from immunoSEQ multiplex PCR; TCRdb's copy has only in-frame clones and leaves some out. The table lists 81,000 or so clones, around 93% of them singletons. The sample here was PBMCs, taken in the first trimester of pregnancy. Receptor source: a female donor in good health, serving as a control in a pregnancy study. Some clones in this sample may be carry-over from other donors' samples.

V gene TRBV10-3 combines with J gene TRBJ2-7, with a possible D match to TRBD1 (6 bases). Trimming took 3 bases from V and 1 from J, leaving 10 bases between them. CDR3 length: 14 amino acids. Germline-derived CDR1 and CDR2 are ENHRY and SYGVKD. CDR3 coding DNA: TGTGCCATCAGTGATATAACAGGGTCCTACGAGCAGTACTTC. It yields the protein CAISDITGSYEQYF.

This chain links TRBV30 with TRBJ2-1, with 8 positions matching TRBD2. Germline lookup yields CDR1 GTSNPN and CDR2 SVGIG (reference sequence). This CDR3 has 13 residues. Trimming removed 0 bases from V and 8 bases from J; junction bases left unmatched: 3. CDR3 residues: CAWSVREGDEQFF. In DNA, the CDR3 is TGTGCCTGGAGTGTCCGGGAGGGGGATGAGCAGTTCTTC.

V usage is TRBV5-1 and J usage is TRBJ1-1; possible D gene TRBD1, 6 bases. With 4 bases removed from V and 0 bases from J, the gap between germline ends came to 13 bases. This CDR3 is 15 amino acids long. Germline V gene lookup returns CDR1 SGHRS and CDR2 YFSETQ. The DNA of the CDR3 is TGCGCCAGCAGCCAGCTGACAGGCATGAACACTGAAGCTTTCTTT. Translated: CASSQLTGMNTEAFF.

The chain uses TRBV5-1 and TRBJ2-1, with TRBD1 matching 8 bases. Germline trimming cut 3 bases from V and 10 bases from J; bases unmatched to any gene: 9. CDR1 and CDR2 from the germline V gene are SGHRS and YFSETQ. CDR3 length equals 14 residues. The CDR3 bases are TGCGCCAGCAGCTGGGGGCAGGGGGCAGGCGAGCAGTTCTTC. It yields the protein CASSWGQGAGEQFF.

This chain uses TRBV7-9 with TRBJ2-1; tentatively, D is TRBD1 (6 bases). This CDR3 has 15 residues. The germline V and J ends were trimmed by 5 bases and 3 bases, with 14 bases remaining between them. In germline, CDR1 is SEHNR, CDR2 FQNEAQ (reference sequence). CDR3 DNA: TGTGCCAGCAGCGACCCAGGGGACGGCTACAATGAGCAGTTCTTC. The encoded protein is CASSDPGDGYNEQFF.

The chain employs TRBV2 and TRBJ2-7; TRBD1 aligns across 7 bases. CDR1 SNHLY and CDR2 FYNNEI come from the germline V gene. Unmatched junction bases numbered 12, after V lost 5 bases and J lost 5 bases. This CDR3 has 15 amino acids. CDR3 residues: CASSRDRVTGNEQYF. In DNA, the CDR3 is TGTGCCAGCAGTAGAGACAGGGTCACAGGTAACGAGCAGTACTTC. The full variable domain, its missing parts supplied by reference TRBV2 and TRBJ2-7, is EPEVTQTPSHQVTQMGQEVILRCVPISNHLYFYWYRQILGQKVEFLVSFYNNEISEKSEIFDDQFSVERPDGSNFTLKIRSTKLEDSAMYFCASSRDRVTGNEQYFGPGTRLTVT.

The chain uses TRBV23-1 and TRBJ2-2, with 8 bases fitting TRBD1. TRBV23-1 is assigned to the ORF class and has an uncertain function. The ends lost 7 bases at V and 5 bases at J; junction bases unmatched: 9. This CDR3 comprises 15 residues. CDR3 protein: CASNTHRGWTGELFF. CDR3 in DNA: TGCGCCAGCAATACTCACAGGGGGTGGACCGGGGAGCTGTTTTTT.

V usage is TRBV27 and J usage is TRBJ1-6; D may be TRBD1 (5 bases). The V end was cut by 3 bases, the J end by 7 bases, with 10 bases between. The V gene's germline CDR1 is MNHEY and CDR2 SMNVEV (reference sequence). The CDR3 has 14 residues. Here the CDR3 reads CASSFQGRNSPLHF. CDR3 nucleotides: TGTGCCAGCAGTTTTCAGGGAAGGAATTCACCCCTCCACTTT.

The rearrangement links TRBV5-6 to TRBJ1-4; D is ambiguous. V lost 0 bases to trimming and J lost 7 bases, with 7 bases between them. The germline gives CDR1 SGHDT, CDR2 YYEEEE. The CDR3 contains 13 residues. In DNA, the CDR3 is TGTGCCAGCAGCTTGGAGCCAGGTGAAAAACTGTTTTTT. Amino acid sequence: CASSLEPGEKLFF.

This clone was seen a few times. This chain joins TRBV28 and TRBJ1-5; tentative D call: TRBD1 (5 bases). From germline, CDR1 is MDHEN and CDR2 SYDVKM. CDR3 length equals 15 residues. The V end was cut by 8 bases, the J end by 1 base, with 15 bases between. The CDR3 region is CASGLAGWSNQPQHF. CDR3 nucleotides: TGTGCCAGCGGCCTGGCAGGGTGGAGCAATCAGCCCCAGCATTTT. Full variable domain (missing parts from reference TRBV28 and TRBJ1-5): DVKVTQSSRYLVKRTGEKVFLECVQDMDHENMFWYRQDPGLGLRLIYFSYDVKMKEKGDIPEGYSVSREKKERFSLILESASTNQTSMYLCASGLAGWSNQPQHFGDGTRLSIL.

V gene TRBV10-1 combines with J gene TRBJ2-2; a weak D match, TRBD2 (6 bases). The CDR3 extends over 17 amino acids. Germline values: CDR1 WNHNN, CDR2 SYGVQD (reference sequence). Between the trimmed V and J ends, which lost 1 base and 0 bases, there was a span of 12 bases. CDR3 DNA: TGCGCCAGCAGTGAGTGGGGGGAACCGACGAACACCGGGGAGCTGTTTTTT. Amino acids: CASSEWGEPTNTGELFF.

This clone was observed a single time. This chain joins TRBV28 and TRBJ2-1, with unresolved D. Between the trimmed V and J ends, which lost 10 bases and 9 bases, there was a span of 16 bases. Germline-derived CDR1 and CDR2 are MDHEN and SYDVKM. This CDR3 spans 12 amino acids. DNA for the CDR3: TGTGCCACGATGTTGGAGAATATTGAGCAGTTCTTC. This encodes CATMLENIEQFF. Variable domain in full (rest from reference TRBV28 and TRBJ2-1): DVKVTQSSRYLVKRTGEKVFLECVQDMDHENMFWYRQDPGLGLRLIYFSYDVKMKEKGDIPEGYSVSREKKERFSLILESASTNQTSMYLCATMLENIEQFFGPGTRLTVL.

The chain recombines TRBV9 with TRBJ2-5, with D maybe TRBD1 (6 bases). The DNA end is a closer match to TRBJ2-7, so the J assignment may be wrong. The CDR3 has 14 residues. The germline V gene has CDR1 SGDLS and CDR2 YYNGEE. This chain's CDR3 is CASSAPTGGYEQYF. The DNA of the CDR3 is TGTGCCAGCAGCGCCCCGACAGGCGGCTACGAGCAGTACTTC.

V and J are TRBV7-6 and TRBJ2-7, with TRBD1 matching over 10 bases. The junction had 2 bases not matched to a gene; V was cut back by 0 bases and J by 6 bases. This CDR3 region has 14 residues. Germline V gene lookup returns CDR1 SGHVS and CDR2 FNYEAQ. The CDR3 loop reads CASSLAWTGGEQYF. For the CDR3, the DNA is TGTGCCAGCAGCTTAGCTTGGACAGGGGGCGAGCAGTACTTC.

The chain links TRBV29-1 to TRBJ2-7; 11 positions match TRBD1. Germline V lookup: CDR1 SQVTM, CDR2 ANQGSEA. The CDR3 sequence is 13 residues long. With 2 bases clipped from V and 7 bases from J, the junction kept 4 bases outside the gene matches. CDR3 in amino acids: CSVESGQGAEQYF. The CDR3 DNA follows: TGCAGCGTTGAATCAGGACAGGGGGCTGAGCAGTACTTC.

The chain recombines TRBV7-2 with TRBJ2-5; D is perhaps TRBD1 (6 bases). This CDR3 has 15 amino acids. CDR1 is SGHTA, CDR2 FQGNSA, per germline. Between the trimmed V and J ends, which lost 7 bases and 4 bases, there was a span of 19 bases. The CDR3 spells CASTAAKRGIETQYF. For the CDR3, the DNA is TGTGCCAGCACCGCCGCAAAGAGGGGGATAGAGACCCAGTACTTC.

The chain joins TRBV9 to TRBJ1-1, with D possibly matching TRBD1 (5 bases). Trimming stripped 0 bases from V and 0 bases from J, with 9 bases between. Germline V gene sequence: CDR1 SGDLS, CDR2 YYNGEE. CDR3 size: 15 residues. In nucleotides, the CDR3 is TGTGCCAGCAGCGTAGTCGGGGGAATGAACACTGAAGCTTTCTTT. It specifies CASSVVGGMNTEAFF.

This chain joins TRBV27 and TRBJ2-5, with D tentatively TRBD2 (6 bases). CDR3 size: 14 residues. Trimming removed 3 bases at V and 4 bases at J, with 12 bases between. CDR1 and CDR2 from the germline V gene are MNHEY and SMNVEV (reference sequence). The CDR3 spells CASSFAGKGETQYF. The CDR3 bases are TGTGCCAGCAGTTTTGCGGGGAAGGGAGAGACCCAGTACTTC.

The chain couples TRBV6-6 to TRBJ2-3; D might be TRBD2 (6 bases). Germline lookup yields CDR1 MNHNY and CDR2 SVGAGI (reference sequence). The CDR3 is made up of 13 amino acids. V was cut by 6 bases and J by 5 bases, with 12 bases left in between. The CDR3, as DNA: TGTGCCAGCAGCGGGACTTTGGGAGATACGCAGTATTTT. Residues: CASSGTLGDTQYF.

The genes are TRBV11-2 and TRBJ1-2; D is uncertain. Trimming pared 2 bases from V and 5 bases from J, leaving 21 bases between. Germline loops: CDR1 SGHAT, CDR2 FQNNGV. CDR3 length: 17 amino acids. This chain's CDR3 is CASSLSLAGSEVYGYTF. The CDR3 DNA follows: TGTGCCAGCAGCTTATCCCTCGCGGGGAGCGAGGTGTATGGCTACACCTTC.

This clone was seen once. The genes are TRBV7-3 and TRBJ2-3; a weak D match, TRBD2 (5 bases). Trimming shortened V by 1 base and J by 6 bases, and 11 bases separated the two germline ends. The CDR3 runs to 14 residues. The germline V gene has CDR1 SGHTA and CDR2 FQGTGA. In DNA, the CDR3 is TGTGCCAGCAGCTTAAAGCCGGGAATGGATACGCAGTATTTT. Protein product: CASSLKPGMDTQYF.